A selection of T cell receptor beta chains follows, all from one sample in a study of CD8 T cells in Susac syndrome. TCRdb analysed the immunoSEQ multiplex PCR reads with MiXCR anew, one entry per CDR3 protein. The repertoire holds 200,000 or so distinct CDR3 sequences, with approximately 95% as singletons. Specimen: CD8+ T cells from PBMCs. The receptor set was obtained from a human donor with Susac syndrome. CDR3s include the opening cysteine and the closing phenylalanine or tryptophan. The order of the fields is clone size, V gene, D gene, J gene, CDR3 DNA, CDR3 protein. A D gene is named only where the DNA matches it firmly. Size tells how often a clone was seen (once, few, many) or the class of an expanded clone, and some rows leave it out.

size: .
V: TRBV20-1
D: TRBD1
J: TRBJ2-7
DNA: TGCAGTGCTAGCCGGGACAGGGGGCACTACGAGCAGTACTTC
CDR3: CSASRDRGHYEQYF

size: .
V: TRBV7-9
D: .
J: TRBJ1-1
DNA: TGTGCCAGCCTGAAGTCTAATGAAGCTTTCTTT
CDR3: CASLKSNEAFF

size: .
V: TRBV5-4
D: TRBD1
J: TRBJ2-2
DNA: TGTGCCAGCAGCTCGACAGGGGGCGCGGGCGGGGAGCTGTTTTTT
CDR3: CASSSTGGAGGELFF

size: .
V: TRBV24-1
D: .
J: TRBJ2-2
DNA: TGTGCCACCAATGATGGGACGGGTGCAAGGGCTTCATCGAACACCGGGGAGCTGTTTTTT
CDR3: CATNDGTGARASSNTGELFF

size: .
V: TRBV20-1
D: TRBD2
J: TRBJ2-3
DNA: TGCAGTGCTAGAGTGTGGTCGGGGTTTAGCGGGGGCACAGATACGCAGTATTTT
CDR3: CSARVWSGFSGGTDTQYF

size: .
V: TRBV4-2
D: .
J: TRBJ2-1
DNA: TGTGCCAGCAGCCAGGACTGGTCTAATGATGAGCAGTTCTTC
CDR3: CASSQDWSNDEQFF

size: .
V: TRBV3-1
D: .
J: TRBJ2-7
DNA: TGTGCCAGCAGCCAGGCGGCGCGGGTACCTTACGAGCAGTACTTC
CDR3: CASSQAARVPYEQYF

size: .
V: TRBV12-5
D: .
J: TRBJ2-4
DNA: TGTGCTAGTGGTTTGGTTCTCGGAGCCAAAAACATTCAGTACTTC
CDR3: CASGLVLGAKNIQYF

size: .
V: TRBV12-3/TRBV12-4
D: .
J: TRBJ1-6
DNA: TGTGCCAGCAGTCCGGATGGAACCCTCCACTTT
CDR3: CASSPDGTLHF

size: .
V: TRBV29-1
D: .
J: TRBJ2-2
DNA: TGCAGCGTTGAGGAAGTGGCAGAAGGGCTGTTTTTT
CDR3: CSVEEVAEGLFF

size: .
V: TRBV28
D: TRBD2
J: TRBJ2-3
DNA: TGTGCCAGCAGTCTCATACTAGCGGGGGTCACAGATACGCAGTATTTT
CDR3: CASSLILAGVTDTQYF

size: .
V: TRBV7-8
D: .
J: TRBJ2-1
DNA: TGTGCCAGCAGCTCCGAACCTCTATCTCTACATCAGCAGTTCTTC
CDR3: CASSSEPLSLHQQFF

size: .
V: TRBV24-1
D: .
J: TRBJ2-3
DNA: TGTGCCACCAAGACAAGTCGTAGCACAGATACGCAGTATTTT
CDR3: CATKTSRSTDTQYF

size: .
V: TRBV6-6
D: .
J: TRBJ2-3
DNA: TGTGCCAGCAGTGAACTCGTTTATACGCAGTATTTT
CDR3: CASSELVYTQYF

size: .
V: TRBV15
D: .
J: TRBJ2-5
DNA: TGTGCCACCAGCAGAGATCGCCTAGTTCAAGAGACCCAGTACTTC
CDR3: CATSRDRLVQETQYF

size: once
V: TRBV2
D: .
J: TRBJ2-7
DNA: TGTGCCAGCAGAAATTCCGGAGACAGACCCCGCTCCTACGAGCAGTACTTC
CDR3: CASRNSGDRPRSYEQYF

size: once
V: TRBV7-9
D: .
J: TRBJ1-2
DNA: TGTGCCAGCACCTCGGAGGAATCAGGCAATGGCTACACCTTC
CDR3: CASTSEESGNGYTF

size: .
V: TRBV14
D: TRBD2
J: TRBJ2-3
DNA: TGTGCCAGCAGCCCGGTCGGACTAGCTGCGCAGTATTTT
CDR3: CASSPVGLAAQYF

size: .
V: TRBV28
D: .
J: TRBJ1-1
DNA: TGTGCCAGCAGTTTACCCGCGAACACTGAAGCTTTCTTT
CDR3: CASSLPANTEAFF

size: .
V: TRBV7-9
D: .
J: TRBJ1-5
DNA: TGTGCCAGCAGCGTAGAATATAGCAATCAGCCCCAGCATTTT
CDR3: CASSVEYSNQPQHF

size: .
V: TRBV5-6
D: .
J: TRBJ2-1
DNA: TGTGCCAGCAGCTTCGTCCAGGGGGGAAATGAGCAGTTCTTC
CDR3: CASSFVQGGNEQFF

size: .
V: TRBV4-2
D: TRBD2
J: TRBJ2-1
DNA: TGTGCCAGCAGCCAAGATACTAGCGGGGCTTACAATGAGCAGTTCTTC
CDR3: CASSQDTSGAYNEQFF

size: .
V: TRBV11-2
D: .
J: TRBJ2-3
DNA: TGTGCCAGCAGCTTAATGTATCTACAGGGAGGCACAGATACGCAGTATTTT
CDR3: CASSLMYLQGGTDTQYF

size: .
V: TRBV24-1
D: TRBD2
J: TRBJ2-2
DNA: TGTGCCACCAGTGATTTTCCCCTTAGCGGGAGTGTGTCGAACACCGGGGAGCTGTTTTTT
CDR3: CATSDFPLSGSVSNTGELFF

size: .
V: TRBV15
D: .
J: TRBJ2-1
DNA: TGTGCCACCAGCTCAAGGGCGGACAATGAGCAGTTCTTC
CDR3: CATSSRADNEQFF

size: .
V: TRBV20-1
D: .
J: TRBJ2-1
DNA: TGCAGTGCTTCCAATCTTCTAGGCGTTTACTCAAATGAGCAGTTCTTC
CDR3: CSASNLLGVYSNEQFF

size: .
V: TRBV9
D: .
J: TRBJ2-3
DNA: TGTGCCAGCAGCTATGACAGATACACAGATACGCAGTATTTT
CDR3: CASSYDRYTDTQYF

size: .
V: TRBV19
D: .
J: TRBJ1-2
DNA: TGTGCCAGTAGGGATACCGGGACTTACCACTATGGCTACACCTTC
CDR3: CASRDTGTYHYGYTF

size: .
V: TRBV29-1
D: .
J: TRBJ2-2
DNA: TGCAGCGGGGAGACGACCGGGGAGCTGTTTTTT
CDR3: CSGETTGELFF

size: .
V: TRBV5-1
D: TRBD1
J: TRBJ2-1
DNA: TGCGCCAGCAAAAACCGGGACAGGGCGTACAATGAGCAGTTCTTC
CDR3: CASKNRDRAYNEQFF

size: .
V: TRBV13
D: .
J: TRBJ2-5
DNA: TGTGCCAGCAGCTCCCAGGCCCCAGAGACCCAGTACTTC
CDR3: CASSSQAPETQYF

size: .
V: TRBV30
D: TRBD1
J: TRBJ1-2
DNA: TGTGCCTGGAGTGTGTACAGGGGGAAGAATATCTATGGCTACACCTTC
CDR3: CAWSVYRGKNIYGYTF

size: .
V: TRBV7-2
D: TRBD1
J: TRBJ2-1
DNA: TGTGCCAGCAGCCGGGACAGGGACAATGAGCAGTTCTTC
CDR3: CASSRDRDNEQFF

size: .
V: TRBV20-1
D: TRBD2
J: TRBJ2-7
DNA: TGCAGTGCTCGCGGGAGGGCCTACGAGCAGTACTTC
CDR3: CSARGRAYEQYF

size: once
V: TRBV27
D: .
J: TRBJ1-1
DNA: TGTGCCAGCAGTTGGGGGACCCCGACGTCCGGCACTGAAGCTTTCTTT
CDR3: CASSWGTPTSGTEAFF

size: .
V: TRBV20-1
D: TRBD2
J: TRBJ2-3
DNA: TGCAGTGGCTATTTCGGGAGGGTTAGCACAGATACGCAGTATTTT
CDR3: CSGYFGRVSTDTQYF

size: .
V: TRBV7-9
D: TRBD1
J: TRBJ2-3
DNA: TGTGCCAGCAGCTTACGGGACAGGGGCACAGATACGCAGTATTTT
CDR3: CASSLRDRGTDTQYF

size: .
V: TRBV27
D: TRBD2
J: TRBJ2-3
DNA: TGTGCCAGCAGTTTTTCTAGCGGGAGCCTCACAGATACGCAGTATTTT
CDR3: CASSFSSGSLTDTQYF

size: .
V: TRBV4-1
D: TRBD2
J: TRBJ2-7
DNA: TGCGCCAGCAGCCTATCAGCGGGGGGAGGGCGGGACGAGCAGTACTTC
CDR3: CASSLSAGGGRDEQYF

size: .
V: TRBV7-9
D: TRBD2
J: TRBJ2-1
DNA: TGTGCCAGCAGGGACGGGAGGGACAATGAGCAGTTCTTC
CDR3: CASRDGRDNEQFF

size: .
V: TRBV27
D: .
J: TRBJ2-5
DNA: TGTGCCAGCAGTTTTGGACAGCAAGAGACCCAGTACTTC
CDR3: CASSFGQQETQYF

size: .
V: TRBV27
D: .
J: TRBJ2-1
DNA: TGTGCCAGCAGTTTGCGGCGCCACAAACAAGAGTTCTTC
CDR3: CASSLRRHKQEFF

size: .
V: TRBV27
D: .
J: TRBJ1-2
DNA: TGTGCCAGCAGTGCGTCGGCGGGCTGGGGCTATGGCTACACCTTC
CDR3: CASSASAGWGYGYTF

size: .
V: TRBV25-1
D: TRBD1
J: TRBJ2-5
DNA: TGTGCCGCTAGAACTGGACAGGGCGTAGAGACCCAGTACTTC
CDR3: CAARTGQGVETQYF

size: .
V: TRBV2
D: .
J: TRBJ2-1
DNA: TGTGCCAGCAGTCGACCGGGCGGGCAGGACAATGAGCAGTTCTTC
CDR3: CASSRPGGQDNEQFF

size: .
V: TRBV9
D: TRBD2
J: TRBJ2-3
DNA: TGTGCCAGCAGCGTACAGTCTAGCGGGAGAGATACGCAGTATTTT
CDR3: CASSVQSSGRDTQYF

size: once
V: TRBV14
D: .
J: TRBJ1-4
DNA: TGTGCCAGCAGCCAAGACGGGGGCAATGAAAAACTGTTTTTT
CDR3: CASSQDGGNEKLFF

size: .
V: TRBV15
D: TRBD2
J: TRBJ2-5
DNA: TGTGCCACCAGCAGAGATGGGGGGGTCGGCGGGCGGACCCAGTACTTC
CDR3: CATSRDGGVGGRTQYF

size: .
V: TRBV28
D: TRBD1
J: TRBJ1-1
DNA: TGTGCCAGCAGTAGACAGGGGACGGCATACGGAGCTTTCTTT
CDR3: CASSRQGTAYGAFF

size: .
V: TRBV24-1
D: TRBD2
J: TRBJ2-2
DNA: TGTGCCACCCGATCTAGCGGGGCCGGGGAGCTGTTTTTT
CDR3: CATRSSGAGELFF